These 27 T cell receptor beta chains share one sample of origin, sequenced in a study of blood T cell repertoires in COVID-19. This table comes from immunoSEQ multiplex PCR, and its TCRdb copy is limited to in-frame clones, with some not included. The sample shows approximately 77,000 clones, 70% to 90% of them seen only once. Sequencing was performed on peripheral blood. Receptors were obtained from a woman in her fifties or sixties with acute or convalescent COVID-19.

The J gene is TRBJ2-3, the V gene TRBV5-4, with 9 bases fitting TRBD1. The germline V gene has CDR1 SGHNT and CDR2 YYREEE (reference sequence). The CDR3 totals 14 residues. V shed 5 bases and J 4 bases; nucleotides not matched to a gene: 5. The CDR3 bases are TGTGCCAGCAGTCGGGACAGGGTGCCAGATACGCAGTATTTT. This sequence encodes CASSRDRVPDTQYF.

The genes are TRBV7-3 and TRBJ2-3, with D unresolved. The CDR3 is made up of 13 amino acids. V was shortened by 5 bases and J by 6 bases, with 12 bases between the two germline ends. Germline CDR1 SGHTA, CDR2 FQGTGA. This CDR3 is CASSPGPADTQYF. CDR3 nucleotides: TGTGCCAGCAGCCCGGGTCCTGCGGATACGCAGTATTTT.

This chain joins TRBV6-4 and TRBJ1-2; TRBD1 might be the D (5 bases). The CDR3 extends over 16 amino acids. Germline CDR1 and CDR2: MRHNA and SNTAGT. The V gene lost 2 bases and the J gene lost 4 bases, with 17 bases spanning the gap. The CDR3 loop reads CASSDTPQGGTYGYTF. CDR3 in DNA: TGTGCCAGCAGTGACACCCCTCAGGGAGGTACCTATGGCTACACCTTC.

The V and J genes are TRBV5-1 and TRBJ1-1; TRBD1 matches 8 bases. The CDR3 is 18 residues long. Unmatched junction bases numbered 17, after V lost 1 base and J lost 6 bases. CDR1 is SGHRS, CDR2 YFSETQ, per germline. The CDR3, as DNA: TGCGCCAGCAGCTTGAATTGGGGACAGGTTTCGGGGGAAGCTGAAGCTTTCTTT. It specifies CASSLNWGQVSGEAEAFF. Full variable domain (rest looked up from reference TRBV5-1 and TRBJ1-1): KAGVTQTPRYLIKTRGQQVTLSCSPISGHRSVSWYQQTPGQGLQFLFEYFSETQRNKGNFPGRFSGRQFSNSRSEMNVSTLELGDSALYLCASSLNWGQVSGEAEAFFGQGTRLTVV.

The chain couples TRBV6-5 to TRBJ2-2, with D maybe TRBD1 (6 bases). Germline V gene lookup returns CDR1 MNHEY and CDR2 SVGAGI. V lost 7 bases, J lost 1 base, and 13 bases lay in between. The CDR3 has 15 residues. The CDR3 DNA reads TGTGCCAGCAAATTTACGGGACAGAACACCGGGGAGCTGTTTTTT. Encoded protein: CASKFTGQNTGELFF.

This chain connects TRBV5-1 to TRBJ1-1; 8 bases match TRBD1. The CDR3 is 16 residues long. Germline values: CDR1 SGHRS, CDR2 YFSETQ. V shed 3 bases, J shed 0 bases, and the junction held 7 bases outside the gene matches. The CDR3 sequence: CASSSQGATVNTEAFF. CDR3 DNA: TGCGCCAGCAGCTCGCAGGGGGCCACGGTGAACACTGAAGCTTTCTTT.

The V call is TRBV2, the J call TRBJ1-2, with 11 bases aligning to TRBD1. With 6 bases clipped from V and 4 bases from J, the junction kept 4 bases outside the gene matches. CDR1 is SNHLY and CDR2 is FYNNEI in the germline V gene. The CDR3 has 14 amino acids. CDR3 region: CASSPGQGAYGYTF. The CDR3 DNA sequence: TGTGCCAGCAGCCCCGGACAGGGGGCCTATGGCTACACCTTC.

V usage is TRBV7-8 and J usage is TRBJ1-2; TRBD1 matches at 8 bases. Germline assignment: CDR1 SGHVS and CDR2 FQNEAQ. The V and J ends lost 3 bases and 7 bases, in that order; junction bases with no gene match: 10. There are 15 residues in the CDR3. CDR3 coding DNA: TGTGCCAGCAGCTTCCCGGGACAGGACGTTCTTGGCTACACCTTC. As protein: CASSFPGQDVLGYTF.

Remarks on this clone: The junction departs from germline at one end; a sequencing error may be responsible. The rearrangement links TRBV27 to TRBJ2-3; TRBD1 agrees at 10 bases. From germline, CDR1 is MNHEY and CDR2 SMNVEV (reference sequence). The CDR3 consists of 15 residues. CDR3 in amino acids: CASRLWDRGPDTQYF. The CDR3 DNA sequence: TGTGCCAGCCGTTTGTGGGACAGGGGACCAGATACGCAGTATTTT.

J is TRBJ2-5 and V is TRBV7-2; 8 bases agree with TRBD2. This CDR3 region has 15 residues. Unmatched junction bases numbered 6, after V lost 1 base and J lost 5 bases. Germline CDR1 and CDR2: SGHTA and FQGNSA. CDR3 sequence: CASSLDGRGVETQYF. The CDR3 nucleotides are TGTGCCAGCAGCTTAGACGGGCGGGGGGTCGAGACCCAGTACTTC.

This chain links TRBV6-2 or TRBV6-3 with TRBJ2-7; the match to TRBD1 covers 11 bases. Germline assignment: CDR1 MNHEY and CDR2 SVGEGT. The CDR3 contains 18 residues. The trim removed 6 bases at V and 3 bases at J, leaving 16 bases unmatched. CDR3 coding DNA: TGTGCCAGCAGCCAGGGGACAGGGGGAAGTAAGAGAGTCTACGAGCAGTACTTC. Its translation: CASSQGTGGSKRVYEQYF.

The chain combines TRBV11-2 with TRBJ1-6, with a possible D match to TRBD1 (5 bases). The CDR3 is made up of 12 amino acids. CDR1 is SGHAT, CDR2 FQNNGV, per germline. V was pared by 5 bases and J by 19 bases, with 18 bases between. CDR3 sequence reads: CASSPVFDRPHF. Written as DNA, the CDR3 is TGTGCCAGCAGCCCCGTTTTTGACAGACCTCACTTT.

This rearrangement joins TRBV7-9 to TRBJ2-5, with D possibly matching TRBD2 (6 bases). Trimming took off 5 bases at V and 4 bases at J, with 26 bases between the two ends. This CDR3 spans 18 amino acids. Germline V lookup: CDR1 SEHNR, CDR2 FQNEAQ (reference sequence). The CDR3 region is CASSRAESAGRLGETQYF. As DNA, the CDR3 is TGTGCCAGCAGCCGTGCTGAGTCGGCAGGGAGGTTGGGAGAGACCCAGTACTTC.

This clone was seen only once. The chain combines TRBV9 with TRBJ2-2; D remains ambiguous. The CDR3 extends over 13 amino acids. Germline CDR1 reads SGDLS; CDR2 reads YYNGEE. Trimming stripped 0 bases from V and 8 bases from J, with 8 bases between. This chain's CDR3 is CASSVGGLGELFF. The CDR3 nucleotides are TGTGCCAGCAGCGTAGGAGGTTTAGGGGAGCTGTTTTTT.

The CDR3 nucleotides are TGCGCCAGCAGTCTGAGGGTGCCCCCTGGAAACACCATATATTTT. It translates to CASSLRVPPGNTIYF. This rearrangement joins TRBV4-3 to TRBJ1-3; D call uncertain. The germline V gene encodes CDR1 LGHNA and CDR2 YSLEER. Trimming shortened V by 6 bases and J by 2 bases, and 14 bases separated the two germline ends. The CDR3 is 15 amino acids.

The V call is TRBV30, the J call TRBJ1-1; 7 nucleotides match TRBD1. The CDR3 loop spans 15 amino acids. V shed 3 bases, J shed 1 base, and the junction held 8 bases outside the gene matches. In germline, CDR1 is GTSNPN, CDR2 SVGIG (reference sequence). CDR3 residues: CAWSPLDRANTEAFF. CDR3 sequence (DNA): TGTGCCTGGAGCCCCCTTGACAGGGCGAACACTGAAGCTTTCTTT.

The rearrangement joins TRBV5-1 to TRBJ2-7; 10 bases fit TRBD1. This CDR3 is 15 amino acids long. The germline CDR1 and CDR2 sequences are SGHRS and YFSETQ. V shed 0 bases, J shed 5 bases, and the junction held 5 bases outside the gene matches. The DNA for the CDR3 is TGCGCCAGCAGCTTGGGACAGGGGGCGCGGAACGAGCAGTACTTC. Translated: CASSLGQGARNEQYF.

This clone ranks as large (0.1 to 1%). This rearrangement joins TRBV6-5 to TRBJ2-5, with a tentative D call TRBD1 (5 bases). Between the trimmed V and J ends, which lost 6 bases and 0 bases, there was a span of 8 bases. The CDR3 contains 13 residues. The V gene's germline CDR1 is MNHEY and CDR2 SVGAGI. CDR3 bases: TGTGCCAGCAGCACAGGTTACCAAGAGACCCAGTACTTC. This gives the protein CASSTGYQETQYF.

This chain links TRBV5-1 with TRBJ1-4; D gene unclear. This CDR3 is 18 amino acids long. The V end was cut by 0 bases, the J end by 0 bases, with 15 bases between. Germline lookup yields CDR1 SGHRS and CDR2 YFSETQ. The CDR3 loop reads CASSLANGEFATNEKLFF. The DNA of the CDR3 is TGCGCCAGCAGCTTGGCCAATGGGGAGTTTGCAACTAATGAAAAACTGTTTTTT.

V gene TRBV18 combines with J gene TRBJ1-2; a weak D match, TRBD1 (5 bases). This CDR3 has 15 residues. V lost 1 base and J 0 bases, leaving 9 bases between the germline ends. CDR1 KGHSH and CDR2 LQKENI come from the germline V gene. The CDR3 loop reads CASSPQTGANYGYTF. In DNA, the CDR3 is TGTGCCAGCTCACCACAAACAGGAGCTAACTATGGCTACACCTTC.

A remark on this clone: One end of the junction does not line up with germline, which may come from a read error. V gene TRBV6-5 combines with J gene TRBJ1-1; no clear D gene. This CDR3 has 14 residues. Germline V gene lookup returns CDR1 MNHEY and CDR2 SVGAGI. The CDR3 nucleotides read TGTGCCAGCAGTTACTCGAACCCGAACATTGAAGCTTTCTTT. Translation: CASSYSNPNIEAFF.

The V call is TRBV18, the J call TRBJ1-1; no clear D gene. The germline V gene has CDR1 KGHSH and CDR2 LQKENI. Trimming pared 3 bases from V and 0 bases from J, leaving 11 bases between. This CDR3 contains 15 residues. The CDR3 bases are TGTGCCAGCTCACCGGCCGACACCCTGAACACTGAAGCTTTCTTT. Protein sequence: CASSPADTLNTEAFF.

This chain connects TRBV6-5 to TRBJ1-1, with 7 bases that match TRBD1. CDR3 length: 15 residues. J was trimmed by 2 bases and V by 6 bases; bases with no gene match: 9. Germline CDR1 MNHEY, CDR2 SVGAGI. The CDR3 bases are TGTGCCAGCAGCTCCGGGACAGTAAAAAACACTGAAGCTTTCTTT. Translated, it gives CASSSGTVKNTEAFF.

This clone has only a few counts. The rearrangement joins TRBV30 to TRBJ1-1; no definite D call. With 0 bases removed from V and 11 bases from J, the gap between germline ends came to 10 bases. The germline V gene has CDR1 GTSNPN and CDR2 SVGIG (reference sequence). The CDR3 length is 11 residues. This CDR3 is CAWSVEEAAFF. The CDR3 DNA follows: TGTGCCTGGAGTGTAGAGGAGGCGGCTTTCTTT.

This chain uses TRBV2 with TRBJ2-1; D is undetermined. Germline loops: CDR1 SNHLY, CDR2 FYNNEI. Deletions cut 7 bases from V and 0 bases from J, with 7 bases between. The CDR3 consists of 13 residues. The CDR3 reads CASMAGSYNEQFF. CDR3 coding DNA: TGTGCCAGCATGGCAGGCTCCTACAATGAGCAGTTCTTC.

The chain uses TRBV7-6 and TRBJ2-3, with D perhaps TRBD1 (6 bases). The CDR3 is made up of 15 amino acids. Trimming pared 5 bases from V and 2 bases from J, leaving 14 bases between. CDR1 and CDR2 (germline): SGHVS, FNYEAQ. The DNA of the CDR3 is TGTGCCAGCAGCCGAAGGCAGGGGCCCACAGATACGCAGTATTTT. This encodes CASSRRQGPTDTQYF.

The gene calls are TRBV18 and TRBJ1-2; D gene unclear. CDR1 is KGHSH and CDR2 is LQKENI in the germline V gene. The CDR3 is made up of 13 amino acids. Trimming cost V 3 bases and J 0 bases, with 5 bases left between them. The CDR3 DNA sequence: TGTGCCAGCTCACCCACTTCTAACTATGGCTACACCTTC. Amino acid sequence: CASSPTSNYGYTF.